This is a list of T cell receptor beta chains from one sample in a study of blood T cells in healthy people across ages. TCRdb processed the 5' RACE reads anew with MiXCR; each CDR3 protein has one entry. The repertoire consists of about 780,000 distinct CDR3 sequences, with 25% to 30% occurring once and the leading ten covering 2.5% to 3.5%. Separately, the same data were catalogued under a study of T cells of mothers and their children.

The sequenced sample was blood. The receptors here all came from a boy aged 10-17 years in good health. Each CDR3 is given with its conserved first and last residue. Fields, in order: J gene, clone size, CDR3 length, V gene, D gene, CDR3 DNA, CDR3 protein. D genes are given only for firm matches. Clone size is shown for a subset of rows, as once, few, many or a class of expanded clone.

TRBJ2-7 few 16 TRBV27 TRBD2 TGTGCCAGCAGCTCAATCGGACTAGCGGGGGGGAGCGAGCAGTGCTTC CASSSIGLAGGSEQCF
TRBJ2-3 few 15 TRBV18 TRBD1 TGTGCCAGCTCACCATCTGGACAGGGCACAGATACGCAGTATTTT CASSPSGQGTDTQYF
TRBJ1-5 NA 17 TRBV6-1 TRBD1 TGTGCCAGCACTAACAGGGGATCTTCGGTGATCAATCAGCCCCAGCATTTT CASTNRGSSVINQPQHF
TRBJ2-7 NA 15 TRBV3-1 TRBD1 TGTGCCAGCAGCTATACCGGGACAGGGGTCGACGAGCAGTACTTC CASSYTGTGVDEQYF
TRBJ1-1 few 14 TRBV7-2 NA TGTGCCAGCAGCGCCGGGGGCCGGGGCACTGAAGCTTTCTTT CASSAGGRGTEAFF
TRBJ2-6 NA 16 TRBV12-3/TRBV12-4 NA TGTGCCAGCAGTCCGGGACATCTCTCTGGGGCCAACGTCCTGACTTTC CASSPGHLSGANVLTF
TRBJ2-7 NA 15 TRBV3-1 NA TGTGCCAGCAGCCAAGATCGCAGGGGACACTACGAGCAGTACTTC CASSQDRRGHYEQYF
TRBJ2-3 NA 15 TRBV5-1 NA TGCGCCAGCAGCGTAATAGCTGGGGCTACAGATACGCAGTATTTT CASSVIAGATDTQYF
TRBJ2-5 NA 13 TRBV5-1 NA TGCGCCAGCGGGAAGAGGGGCCAAGAGACCCAGTACTTC CASGKRGQETQYF
TRBJ2-5 NA 16 TRBV12-3/TRBV12-4 TRBD2 TGTGCCAGCAGGCCCGGGACTAGCGAGGCCCCATCCCATTTGTACTTC CASRPGTSEAPSHLYF
TRBJ2-2 NA 15 TRBV3-1 NA TGTGCCAGCGGCCGGGAAGCGGGCCCCACCGGGGAGCTGTTTTTT CASGREAGPTGELFF
TRBJ1-2 few 15 TRBV5-1 TRBD1 TGCGCCAGCAGCTTGGCAGGGGGCGGAAACCATGGCTACACCTTC CASSLAGGGNHGYTF
TRBJ2-4 NA 14 TRBV11-2 NA TGTGCCAGCAGCCCCCCCCCGGCCAAAAACATTCAGTACTTC CASSPPPAKNIQYF
TRBJ2-3 few 14 TRBV10-1 NA TGCGCCAGCAGTGAGTCGGGCGCGACAGATACGCAGTATTTT CASSESGATDTQYF
TRBJ2-3 few 15 TRBV27 TRBD1 TGTGCCAGCAGCCGAAGGGGGCTTGACACAGATACGCAGTATTTT CASSRRGLDTDTQYF
TRBJ1-2 few 15 TRBV3-1 NA TGTGCCAGCAGCCCAGAGAGCGGGGAAAGGAATGGCTACACCTTC CASSPESGERNGYTF
TRBJ2-2 few 16 TRBV2 TRBD1 TGTGCCAGCAGTGCTGGGGCAGGGGGATACACCGGGGAGCTGTTTTTT CASSAGAGGYTGELFF
TRBJ2-7 NA 15 TRBV5-6 TRBD2 TGTGCCAGCAGAGTGGGACTAGCGGGTCGCTACGAGCAGTACTTC CASRVGLAGRYEQYF
TRBJ2-1 NA 14 TRBV21-1 NA TGTGCCTCCCCGCGGCGGGTTAAGGGCAATGAGCAGTTCTTC CASPRRVKGNEQFF
TRBJ2-7 few 18 TRBV4-1 NA TGCGCCAGCAGCCAGACTTTGCCGCGGGCGATTCCCCCCTACGAGCAGTACTTC CASSQTLPRAIPPYEQYF